What follows is one TCR beta chain and its context. The CDR3 spans 15 residues. Germline CDR1 LNHDA, CDR2 SQIVND (reference sequence). V lost 1 base, J lost 2 bases, and 10 bases lay in between. The data were taken from a study of T cell changes during pregnancy in multiple sclerosis. Clones were sequenced by immunoSEQ multiplex PCR, and TCRdb holds only the in-frame ones, with some missing. The sample has some 100,000 clones; more than 90% are singletons. Source: peripheral blood, taken in the second trimester of pregnancy. The TCR was taken from a female donor with multiple sclerosis, enrolled in a pregnancy study. The chain has TRBV19 and TRBJ2-3; possible D gene TRBD2, 6 bases. The CDR3 region is CASSIAGAITDTQYF. Here the CDR3 DNA reads TGTGCCAGTAGTATAGCGGGAGCGATCACAGATACGCAGTATTTT. The full variable domain, rest sourced from reference TRBV19 and TRBJ2-3, is DGGITQSPKYLFRKEGQNVTLSCEQNLNHDAMYWYRQDPGQGLRLIYYSQIVNDFQKGDIAEGYSVSREKKESFPLTVTSAQKNPTAFYLCASSIAGAITDTQYFGPGTRLTVL.